What follows describes a single TCR beta chain. This sample stems from a study of blood T cell repertoires in COVID-19. The protocol was immunoSEQ multiplex PCR, while the TCRdb copy is restricted to in-frame clones and leaves out a portion. This table holds 300,000 or so clones, around nine tenths found once. This CDR3 is 16 amino acids long. V was pared by 4 bases and J by 4 bases, with 7 bases of the junction left unmatched. Germline lookup yields CDR1 LGHNA and CDR2 YSLEER. The rearrangement joins TRBV4-3 to TRBJ2-1; TRBD2 matches at 10 bases. The sequence came from a woman in her twenties or thirties who had recovered from COVID-19. The sample comprised PBMCs or T cells enriched from blood (not recorded which). CDR3 sequence (DNA): TGCGCCAGCAGCCCAAGCTCAGCGGGAGGGTACAATGAGCAGTTCTTC. This codes for CASSPSSAGGYNEQFF.